This T cell receptor (beta chain) was obtained from a study of blood T cell repertoires in COVID-19. The cohort comprised adults aged about 18 to 100 years residing in about 25 US areas. Participants had their cohort set by participant-reported clinical history. V shed 2 bases and J shed 5 bases, with 15 bases lying between them. The length of the CDR3 is 15 residues. Per the germline V gene, CDR1 is LGHNA and CDR2 is YNFKEQ. Assay used: immunoSEQ multiplex PCR; TCRdb lists only in-frame clones, some missing. This table holds 270,000 or so clones, 85% found once. Sequencing was performed on PBMCs or T cells enriched from blood (not recorded which). This chain links TRBV4-2 with TRBJ2-5; D possibly corresponds to TRBD1 (6 bases). The TCR sequence derives from a woman aged 45-59 years who had been exposed to COVID-19. DNA of the CDR3: TGTGCCAGCAGCCAATGGTCAGGGGATACGGAGACCCAGTACTTC. It codes for CASSQWSGDTETQYF.